These T cell receptor beta chains were read from a single sample in a study of beta chain features in type 1 diabetes. Sequencing was performed with immunoSEQ multiplex PCR; in TCRdb, only in-frame clones are kept and a portion is missing. The table shows over 700,000 clones, with roughly a sixth occurring only once. Sequencing was carried out using naive CD4+ T cells from blood. These receptors came from a woman under 30 in good health. CDR3s include the opening cysteine and the closing phenylalanine or tryptophan. Fields, in order: J gene, V gene, clone size, CDR3 protein. Size is stated for part of the rows, as once, few or many counts, or as a class when the clone is expanded.

TRBJ2-7 | TRBV5-1 | . | CASSKGTGSIYEQYF
TRBJ2-1 | TRBV7-8 | few | CASSLTQGLAPNEQFF
TRBJ2-1 | TRBV4-1 | few | CASSHARNEQFF
TRBJ2-3 | TRBV7-2 | few | CASSSRPASTDTQYF
TRBJ2-2 | TRBV4-2 | . | CASSQTGELFF
TRBJ1-2 | TRBV18 | . | CASSPGPTSSVYTF
TRBJ1-2 | TRBV13 | few | CASRKDRKTNGYTF
TRBJ2-6 | TRBV7-9 | few | CASSLDRYRFSGANVLTF
TRBJ1-5 | TRBV13 | . | CASFSESNQPQHF
TRBJ2-1 | TRBV5-1 | few | CASSFQGSDNEQFF
TRBJ2-7 | TRBV28 | . | CASRTLSYEQYF
TRBJ1-1 | TRBV5-6 | . | CASKQGYTEAFF
TRBJ1-1 | TRBV18 | few | CASSRGVPNTEAFF
TRBJ1-2 | TRBV5-4 | . | CASSQQSNYGYTF
TRBJ1-1 | TRBV28 | . | CASSRRGGNTEAFF
TRBJ2-6 | TRBV4-3 | few | CASSPTLVAGANVLTF
TRBJ1-2 | TRBV27 | . | CASSWTGAGYGYTF
TRBJ1-2 | TRBV2 | . | CASSSGYLYGYTF
TRBJ1-5 | TRBV2 | . | CASRPGLSNQPQHF
TRBJ2-7 | TRBV16 | few | CASSHSSQGPNYEQYF
TRBJ1-4 | TRBV28 | . | CASSPGGHAEKLFF
TRBJ2-7 | TRBV7-9 | . | CASSPSNYEQYF
TRBJ2-1 | TRBV7-2 | few | CASSLVSVNEQFF